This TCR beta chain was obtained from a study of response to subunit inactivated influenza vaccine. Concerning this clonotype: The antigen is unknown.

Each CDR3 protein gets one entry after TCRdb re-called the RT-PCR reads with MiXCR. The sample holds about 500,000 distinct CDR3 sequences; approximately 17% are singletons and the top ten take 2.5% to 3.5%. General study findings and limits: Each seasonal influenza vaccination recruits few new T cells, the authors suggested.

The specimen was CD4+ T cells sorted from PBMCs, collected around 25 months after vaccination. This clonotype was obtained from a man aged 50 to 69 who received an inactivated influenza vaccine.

The CDR3 here is CASSEDGLQETQYF. The CDR3 region has the DNA TGTGCCAGCAGTGAAGACGGTTTGCAAGAGACCCAGTACTTC. The chain is built from TRBV6-1 and TRBJ2-5; D not resolved. The germline V gene has CDR1 MNHNS and CDR2 SASEGT. V lost 1 base to trimming and J lost 2 bases, with 8 bases between them. The CDR3 length is 14 residues.